Listed below are T cell receptor beta chains from one sample, sequenced in a study of cytomegalovirus exposure and HLA in healthy donors. Only in-frame clones appear in the TCRdb table, and some are missing; sequencing was by immunoSEQ multiplex PCR. The sample holds more than 95,000 clones, about 9.5% seen once. Sequences were obtained from PBMCs. These receptors all stem from a man in his forties in good health and CMV-seropositive. Each CDR3 is given with its conserved first and last residue. The D gene is left open where the match is weak. Part of the rows lack a size; the others show once, few, many or a class for expanded clones.

v_call,j_call,d_call,clone_size,cdr3_nt,cdr3_aa
TRBV6-5,TRBJ2-7,TRBD1,few,TGTGCCAGCAAAGTGGACAGGCTGACGGTCGAGCAGTACTTC,CASKVDRLTVEQYF
TRBV11-1,TRBJ1-2,TRBD1,.,TGTGCCAGCAGCTTAGAGCTACAGGGGACTGGCTACACCTTC,CASSLELQGTGYTF
TRBV11-2,TRBJ2-1,TRBD2,few,TGTGCCAGCAGCTCTATAGCGGGAGCCTCCTACAATGAGCAGTTCTTC,CASSSIAGASYNEQFF
TRBV14,TRBJ1-1,.,few,TGTGCCAGCAGCCAATCAACCTCGAACTGGAGGGGTGAAGCTTTCTTT,CASSQSTSNWRGEAFF
TRBV18,TRBJ1-2,.,.,TGTGCCAGCTCCCCTCAGGGAAGAGGCTACTATGGCTACACCTTC,CASSPQGRGYYGYTF
TRBV6-5,TRBJ1-4,.,few,TGTGCCAGCGGATTGACAGTAACTAATGAAAAACTGTTTTTT,CASGLTVTNEKLFF
TRBV28,TRBJ1-4,.,.,TGTGCCAGCAGTTTTATCTCCTCCAGGACTAATGAAAAACTGTTTTTT,CASSFISSRTNEKLFF
TRBV2,TRBJ2-5,TRBD2,.,TGTGCCAGCAGCCCCTTGGCGGGAGTGGGAGAGACCCAGTACTTC,CASSPLAGVGETQYF
TRBV11-3,TRBJ1-1,.,.,TGTGCCAGCAGCCGTGGAAGGGGCCGCATGAACACTGAAGCTTTCTTT,CASSRGRGRMNTEAFF
TRBV7-9,TRBJ2-3,.,.,TGTGCCAGCAGCCCGACCTTACTAGGGAGCACAGATACGCAGTATTTT,CASSPTLLGSTDTQYF
TRBV15,TRBJ2-7,TRBD2,.,TGTGCCACCAGCAGAGGACTAGCGGGTCTTAACTACGAGCAGTACTTC,CATSRGLAGLNYEQYF
TRBV2,TRBJ1-3,.,.,TGTGCCAGCAGCGGACAGAGCTCTGGAAACACCATATATTTT,CASSGQSSGNTIYF
TRBV30,TRBJ1-5,TRBD1,.,TGTGCCGGACAAGACAGGGGAAGCGATCAGCCCCAGCATTTT,CAGQDRGSDQPQHF
TRBV6-5,TRBJ2-5,TRBD2,few,TGTGCCAGTAAGGGACTAGCGGGAGCTGAGACCCAGTACTTC,CASKGLAGAETQYF
TRBV28,TRBJ1-6,.,.,TGTGCCAGCAGTTTACCAAACGTGAATCGAGGCTATAATTCACCCCTCCACTTT,CASSLPNVNRGYNSPLHF
TRBV4-3,TRBJ2-1,.,.,TGCGCCAGCAGCCCGGAGGGGAGCCGGCCTGCCTACAATGAGCAGTTCTTC,CASSPEGSRPAYNEQFF
TRBV27,TRBJ1-4,TRBD1,few,TGTGCCAGCAGGACGGACAGGGGTAATGAAAAACTGTTTTTT,CASRTDRGNEKLFF
TRBV9,TRBJ2-1,.,few,TGTGCCAGCAAACCGGGGACTTCCAATGAGCAGTTCTTC,CASKPGTSNEQFF
TRBV5-1,TRBJ2-3,TRBD1,many,TGCGCCAGCAGCGCCACAGGGGGCACAGATACGCAGTATTTT,CASSATGGTDTQYF
TRBV6-1,TRBJ1-5,TRBD1,.,TGTGCCAGCAGTGAAGTTGGGACAGGGGTTTATAGCAATCAGCCCCAGCATTTT,CASSEVGTGVYSNQPQHF
TRBV2,TRBJ2-3,.,.,TGTGCCACCTCGGGGGGCAGCACAGATACGCAGTATTTT,CATSGGSTDTQYF
TRBV7-3,TRBJ1-4,TRBD1,few,TGTGCCAGCAGCTTAACAGGGGGCTGGAATGAAAAACTGTTTTTT,CASSLTGGWNEKLFF
TRBV6-5,TRBJ2-3,.,few,TGTGCCAGCAGTCAGATTGCAGATACGCAGTATTTT,CASSQIADTQYF
TRBV29-1,TRBJ2-7,TRBD2,few,TGCAGCGTTGTAGGACTAGCGGGCAAGCAGTACTTC,CSVVGLAGKQYF
TRBV9,TRBJ1-5,TRBD1,.,TGTGCCAGCAGCGTAGGATCGGGACAGAATCAGCCCCAGCATTTT,CASSVGSGQNQPQHF
TRBV6-4,TRBJ2-3,TRBD2,.,TGTGCCAGCAGCCCCTCTCTAGCGGGAGGGCCAGATACGCAGTATTTT,CASSPSLAGGPDTQYF
TRBV19,TRBJ2-1,.,few,TGTGCCAGTAGTATAAAGGCTAGCTCCTACAATGAGCAGTTCTTC,CASSIKASSYNEQFF
TRBV9,TRBJ2-2,TRBD2,few,TGTGCCAGCAGCCCTCGAGCGGGAGGGGCTACCGGGGAGCTGTTTTTT,CASSPRAGGATGELFF
TRBV6-1,TRBJ2-7,TRBD2,.,TGTGCCAGCAGTGAACCCGCGGGCGGGAGGCACTACGAGCAGTACTTC,CASSEPAGGRHYEQYF
TRBV5-1,TRBJ1-1,.,.,TGCGCCAGCAGCTTGGCCGGGGTAAGGAACACTGAAGCTTTCTTT,CASSLAGVRNTEAFF
TRBV27,TRBJ1-5,.,.,TGTGCCAGCAGAGGGGATTATAGCAATCAGCCCCAGCATTTT,CASRGDYSNQPQHF
TRBV28,TRBJ2-7,.,few,TGTGCCAGCACGGAGGGACCCTACGAGCAGTACTTC,CASTEGPYEQYF
TRBV29-1,TRBJ2-3,.,few,TGCAGCGTTGGCGACCAGGTTAAAGATACGCAGTATTTT,CSVGDQVKDTQYF
TRBV29-1,TRBJ2-3,TRBD1,.,TGCAGCGCCAGGGACAGAGACACAGATGCGCAGTATTTT,CSARDRDTDAQYF
TRBV7-9,TRBJ2-2,TRBD1,.,TGTGCCAGCAGCACGCACGGGACAGGGGAACCGGGGGAGCTGTTTTTT,CASSTHGTGEPGELFF
TRBV27,TRBJ1-1,.,few,TGTGCCAGCAGTCCCACAGGGTGGGGAACTGAAGCTTTCTTT,CASSPTGWGTEAFF
TRBV5-4,TRBJ1-3,TRBD1,few,TGTGCCAGCAGCCCGGAGGAGGGGGCGCGTGGAAACACCATATATTTT,CASSPEEGARGNTIYF
TRBV19,TRBJ1-1,TRBD1,.,TGTGCCAGCGGGGGACAGGGAGCTTTCTTT,CASGGQGAFF
TRBV5-4,TRBJ2-7,.,.,TGTGCCAGCAGTGGCACGGACTTAAGGAAAGAGCAGTACTTC,CASSGTDLRKEQYF
TRBV6-5,TRBJ2-1,.,.,TGTGCCAGCAGTTACGGTTCCGCGGGAATTTACAATGAGCAGTTCTTC,CASSYGSAGIYNEQFF
TRBV19,TRBJ2-1,TRBD2,.,TGTGCCAGTAGTAGGCCGGGACTAGCGGGGGGGAAGGGGCACAATGAGCAGTTCTTC,CASSRPGLAGGKGHNEQFF
TRBV6-5,TRBJ2-5,.,.,TGTGCCAGCAGTTACGGTAACCGGGGTTCGGAGACCCAGTACTTC,CASSYGNRGSETQYF
TRBV4-1,TRBJ2-1,.,few,TGCGCCAGCAGCCAAACTGAGAGCTCCTACAATGAGCAGTTCTTC,CASSQTESSYNEQFF
TRBV6-5,TRBJ1-5,.,.,TGTGCCAGCAGACGCCGGGGAGATAGCAATCAGCCCCAGCATTTT,CASRRRGDSNQPQHF
TRBV11-2,TRBJ2-7,TRBD1,.,TGTGCCAGCAGCTTAGGGACAGGGGGGTACGAGCAGTACTTC,CASSLGTGGYEQYF
TRBV5-1,TRBJ2-7,TRBD1,few,TGCGCCAGCAGCTTGGGGGGGACAGGGGGCTACGAGCAGTACTTC,CASSLGGTGGYEQYF
TRBV7-9,TRBJ2-7,.,.,TGTGCCAGTTTAGGAGTCTTGGCCGAGCAGTACTTC,CASLGVLAEQYF
TRBV5-4,TRBJ2-2,.,many,TGTGCCAGCAGCTTGGTGGGAGAGGACACCGGGGAGCTGTTTTTT,CASSLVGEDTGELFF
TRBV18,TRBJ2-1,.,few,TGTGCCAGCTCACCCCCCGGATTGACATACAATGAGCAGTTCTTC,CASSPPGLTYNEQFF
TRBV10-1,TRBJ2-3,TRBD1,.,TGCGCCAGCAGCGAATACAGGGGTAGAGCAGATACGCAGTATTTT,CASSEYRGRADTQYF
TRBV7-9,TRBJ2-2,TRBD2,.,TGTGCCACGGGACCGGGACTAGTAAACTCCGGGGAGCTGTTTTTT,CATGPGLVNSGELFF
TRBV28,TRBJ2-7,TRBD2,.,TGTGCCAGCAGTCTACCCCAAGGTGCGGGGGGTTCCTACGAGCAGTACTTC,CASSLPQGAGGSYEQYF
TRBV6-6,TRBJ2-5,.,.,TGTGCCAGCAGTTACTTATCGGACAGACCGGAGACCCAGTACTTC,CASSYLSDRPETQYF
TRBV28,TRBJ2-1,TRBD2,.,TGTGCCAGCAGTTTACCGGGACTAGCCCACAATGAGCAGTTCTTC,CASSLPGLAHNEQFF